Shown below are 20 T cell receptor beta chains from a single sample sequenced in a study of cytomegalovirus exposure and HLA in healthy donors. The study ran its PCR with 60 Vbeta and 13 Jbeta primers. Some clones are missing from TCRdb's copy, which holds only in-frame ones; the method was immunoSEQ multiplex PCR. This sample has around 150,000 clones; 80% to 90% occur once, and the top ten carry about 2.1%. Sequencing was carried out using PBMCs. All receptors derive from a woman between 18 and 30 years old in good health and CMV-seronegative.

CDR3 region: CAWIHPGQGVEGNTIYF. DNA of the CDR3: TGTGCCTGGATACATCCGGGACAGGGTGTGGAAGGAAACACCATATATTTT. The rearrangement joins TRBV30 to TRBJ1-3; TRBD1 aligns across 9 bases. V was clipped by 4 bases and J by 4 bases; unmatched bases: 14. Germline V gene lookup returns CDR1 GTSNPN and CDR2 SVGIG (reference sequence). The CDR3 has 17 amino acids.

This clone occurred a few times. V gene TRBV28 combines with J gene TRBJ2-7, with no clear D. Germline lookup yields CDR1 MDHEN and CDR2 SYDVKM. The CDR3 extends over 16 amino acids. V was trimmed by 6 bases and J by 1 base, leaving 19 bases between them. The CDR3 sequence: CASSRGDKSTSYEQYF. The CDR3 DNA reads as TGTGCCAGCAGCAGAGGCGATAAATCGACTTCCTACGAGCAGTACTTC.

The chain combines TRBV29-1 with TRBJ2-3; 12 nucleotides agree with TRBD2. The germline gives CDR1 SQVTM, CDR2 ANQGSEA. Trimming cost V 3 bases and J 4 bases; bases outside gene matches: 11. This CDR3 comprises 17 residues. CDR3 loop: CSVERRKGLAGPDTQYF. In nucleotides, the CDR3 is TGCAGCGTTGAGAGACGCAAGGGACTAGCGGGTCCAGATACGCAGTATTTT.

The chain combines TRBV7-8 with TRBJ2-7; 10 bases are a match to TRBD2. Germline trimming cut 1 base from V and 4 bases from J; bases unmatched to any gene: 4. The CDR3 is made up of 15 amino acids. Looked up from germline, CDR1 is SGHVS and CDR2 is FQNEAQ. The CDR3 spells CASSLVAGGGYEQYF. Here the CDR3 DNA reads TGTGCCAGCAGCTTAGTAGCGGGGGGAGGATACGAGCAGTACTTC.

Sample share makes this clone medium-sized. V is TRBV6-5 and J is TRBJ2-2, with D unclear. Trimming pared 7 bases from V and 2 bases from J, leaving 11 bases between. Germline V gene lookup returns CDR1 MNHEY and CDR2 SVGAGI. The CDR3 runs 14 residues. The CDR3 coding sequence is TGTGCCAGCAAGCTTCGGAGAAACACCGGGGAGCTGTTTTTT. Translating it yields CASKLRRNTGELFF.

This chain uses TRBV10-3 with TRBJ1-4; possible D gene TRBD1, 6 bases. CDR3 length equals 14 residues. V dropped 10 bases and J dropped 0 bases, with 12 bases sitting between them. Looked up from germline, CDR1 is ENHRY and CDR2 is SYGVKD. As DNA, the CDR3 is TGTGCCACCTCTGAGGGGGCAACTAATGAAAAACTGTTTTTT. This encodes CATSEGATNEKLFF.

This chain uses TRBV4-1 with TRBJ2-7, with D perhaps matching TRBD2 (5 bases). The V end was cut by 5 bases, the J end by 7 bases, with 24 bases between. The CDR3 runs 16 residues. Germline loops: CDR1 MGHRA, CDR2 YSYEKL. DNA of the CDR3: TGCGCCAGCAGCTCACAAGATACGGGCCGACGCGGGGAGCAGTACTTC. Protein sequence: CASSSQDTGRRGEQYF.

This clone was seen a handful of times. The chain is built from TRBV2 and TRBJ2-7; D remains ambiguous. Trimming took 8 bases from V and 6 from J, leaving 14 bases between them. The CDR3 contains 12 residues. CDR1 and CDR2 (germline): SNHLY, FYNNEI. The CDR3 loop reads CASGSSTGEQYF. Written as DNA, the CDR3 is TGTGCCAGCGGTAGTAGTACGGGCGAGCAGTACTTC.

This clone was detected only a few times. The J gene is TRBJ1-1, the V gene TRBV4-1, with 7 bases aligning to TRBD1. CDR3 length: 17 residues. J gave up 4 bases and V 1 base, and 12 bases lay outside the gene matches. Germline assignment: CDR1 MGHRA and CDR2 YSYEKL. The DNA for the CDR3 is TGCGCCAGCAGCCAAGGCCCCCTTCGACAGGGAGGCACTGAAGCTTTCTTT. Translated, it gives CASSQGPLRQGGTEAFF.

The CDR3 spells CASSVGEGQGAYGANVLTF. DNA of the CDR3: TGTGCCAGCAGCGTAGGAGAGGGACAGGGGGCATATGGGGCCAACGTCCTGACTTTC. The chain is built from TRBV9 and TRBJ2-6; TRBD1 matches at 12 bases. The CDR3 length is 19 residues. J was trimmed by 3 bases and V by 0 bases; bases with no gene match: 7. Germline values: CDR1 SGDLS, CDR2 YYNGEE.

V is TRBV7-8 and J is TRBJ2-1; 7 positions match TRBD2. Unmatched junction bases numbered 6, after V lost 5 bases and J lost 2 bases. This CDR3 spans 15 amino acids. Germline-derived CDR1 and CDR2 are SGHVS and FQNEAQ. In nucleotides, the CDR3 is TGTGCCAGCAGCCGAAGCGGGGAGCCCTACAATGAGCAGTTCTTC. This sequence encodes CASSRSGEPYNEQFF.

The rearrangement joins TRBV11-2 to TRBJ1-2, with TRBD1 as a possible D gene (5 bases). This CDR3 spans 13 amino acids. V shed 3 bases and J shed 7 bases, with 12 bases lying between them. Germline V CDR1 and CDR2: SGHAT, FQNNGV. In nucleotides, the CDR3 is TGTGCCAGCAGCTTTAACGCAGGGCTTGGCTACACCTTC. This codes for CASSFNAGLGYTF.

The J gene is TRBJ2-1, the V gene TRBV5-1; perhaps TRBD2 as D (6 bases). Germline V lookup: CDR1 SGHRS, CDR2 YFSETQ. V shed 7 bases and J shed 7 bases, with 21 bases lying between them. The CDR3 sequence is 15 residues long. Here the CDR3 reads CASETNGLQRNEQFF. The CDR3, as DNA: TGCGCCAGCGAGACTAATGGACTACAACGGAATGAGCAGTTCTTC.

The chain uses TRBV5-1 and TRBJ2-7, with 9 positions matching TRBD1. CDR3 length equals 17 residues. CDR1 SGHRS and CDR2 YFSETQ come from the germline V gene. V gave up 3 bases and J gave up 4 bases; unmatched junction bases: 14. This chain's CDR3 is CASSWSLGGTGIYEQYF. The CDR3 DNA reads as TGCGCCAGCAGCTGGAGTCTCGGTGGGACAGGGATATACGAGCAGTACTTC. Together with reference TRBV5-1 and TRBJ2-7, the CDR3 gives the full variable domain: KAGVTQTPRYLIKTRGQQVTLSCSPISGHRSVSWYQQTPGQGLQFLFEYFSETQRNKGNFPGRFSGRQFSNSRSEMNVSTLELGDSALYLCASSWSLGGTGIYEQYFGPGTRLTVT.

The V and J genes are TRBV5-1 and TRBJ1-6; TRBD1 aligns across 8 bases. This CDR3 has 16 residues. The V gene's germline CDR1 is SGHRS and CDR2 YFSETQ. The J segment lost 6 bases and the V segment lost 0 bases, leaving 5 bases of the junction unmatched. The CDR3 loop is CASSLVRTGGNSPLHF. CDR3 sequence (DNA): TGCGCCAGCAGCTTGGTCCGAACAGGGGGTAATTCACCCCTCCACTTT.

The chain employs TRBV7-8 and TRBJ1-3, with TRBD1 as a possible D gene (6 bases). From germline, CDR1 is SGHVS and CDR2 FQNEAQ. The V gene lost 11 bases and the J gene lost 0 bases, with 20 bases spanning the gap. This CDR3 is 16 amino acids long. In DNA, the CDR3 is TGTGCCTCCTCGACAGGTACAAGGCTCTCTGGAAACACCATATATTTT. Residues: CASSTGTRLSGNTIYF.

J is TRBJ1-2 and V is TRBV28; TRBD1 agrees at 7 bases. The CDR3 is 17 amino acids. Unmatched junction bases numbered 18, after V lost 4 bases and J lost 7 bases. Germline CDR1 MDHEN, CDR2 SYDVKM. The CDR3 sequence is CASSWDRGRISSAGYTF. CDR3 nucleotide sequence: TGTGCCAGCAGTTGGGATAGGGGGCGGATTAGCTCCGCTGGCTACACCTTC.

A note on this clone: The junction and the germline gene differ at one end; a read error may be behind it. The same CDR3 also results from other DNA sequences found in this sample. The J gene is TRBJ1-2, the V gene TRBV5-8; TRBD1 matches 9 bases. The CDR3 is 14 amino acids. Looked up from germline, CDR1 is SGHTS and CDR2 is YDEGEE. In DNA form, the CDR3 reads TGTGCCAGCAGCGACGAGGGACAGGGTACCGGCTACACTTTC. Encoded protein: CASSDEGQGTGYTF.

The gene calls are TRBV5-1 and TRBJ1-4, with 7 bases lining up with TRBD1. V lost 2 bases to trimming and J lost 7 bases; unmatched junction nucleotides: 2. The germline gives CDR1 SGHRS, CDR2 YFSETQ. The CDR3 sequence is 13 residues long. In nucleotides, the CDR3 is TGCGCCAGCAGCTTTTACAGGGGTGAAAAACTGTTTTTT. It translates to CASSFYRGEKLFF.

This chain links TRBV28 with TRBJ2-7; unclear D gene. V lost 6 bases to trimming and J lost 6 bases, with 12 bases between them. This CDR3 region has 12 residues. Germline assignment: CDR1 MDHEN and CDR2 SYDVKM. Here the CDR3 reads CASSPYPSEQYF. In nucleotides, the CDR3 is TGTGCCAGCAGCCCCTATCCCTCCGAGCAGTACTTC.